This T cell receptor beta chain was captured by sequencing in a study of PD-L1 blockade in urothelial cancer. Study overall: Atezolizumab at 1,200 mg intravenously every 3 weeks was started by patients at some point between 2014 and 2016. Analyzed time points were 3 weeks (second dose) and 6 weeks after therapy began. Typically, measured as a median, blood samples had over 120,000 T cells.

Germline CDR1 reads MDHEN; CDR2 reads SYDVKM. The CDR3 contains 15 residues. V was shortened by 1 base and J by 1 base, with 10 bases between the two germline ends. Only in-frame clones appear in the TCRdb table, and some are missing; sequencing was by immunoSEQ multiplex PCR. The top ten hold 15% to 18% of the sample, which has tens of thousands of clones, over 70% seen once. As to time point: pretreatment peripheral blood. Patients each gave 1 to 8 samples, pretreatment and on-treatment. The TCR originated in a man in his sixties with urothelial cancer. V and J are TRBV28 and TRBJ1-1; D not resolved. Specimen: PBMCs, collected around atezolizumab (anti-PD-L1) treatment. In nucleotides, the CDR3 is TGTGCCAGCAGTTTATTAGACGGAGGGAACACTGAAGCTTTCTTT. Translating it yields CASSLLDGGNTEAFF. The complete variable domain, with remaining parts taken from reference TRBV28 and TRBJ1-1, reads DVKVTQSSRYLVKRTGEKVFLECVQDMDHENMFWYRQDPGLGLRLIYFSYDVKMKEKGDIPEGYSVSREKKERFSLILESASTNQTSMYLCASSLLDGGNTEAFFGQGTRLTVV.